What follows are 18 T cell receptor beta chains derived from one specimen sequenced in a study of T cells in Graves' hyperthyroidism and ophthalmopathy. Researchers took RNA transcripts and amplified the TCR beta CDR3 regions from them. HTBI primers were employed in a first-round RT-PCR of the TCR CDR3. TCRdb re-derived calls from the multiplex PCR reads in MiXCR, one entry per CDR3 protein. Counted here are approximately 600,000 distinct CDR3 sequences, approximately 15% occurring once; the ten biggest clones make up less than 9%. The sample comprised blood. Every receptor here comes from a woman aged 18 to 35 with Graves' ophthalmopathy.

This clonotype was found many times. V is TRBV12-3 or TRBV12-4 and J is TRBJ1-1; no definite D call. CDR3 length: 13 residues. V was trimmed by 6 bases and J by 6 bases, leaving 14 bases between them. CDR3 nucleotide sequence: TGTGCCAGCAGCCTGTATACGAGCCCTGAAGCTTTCTTT. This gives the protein CASSLYTSPEAFF.

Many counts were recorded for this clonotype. The CDR3 reads CASSPPGTAGSNQPQHF. The CDR3, as DNA: TGTGCCAGCAGTCCACCCGGGACCGCCGGTAGCAATCAGCCCCAGCATTTT. This rearrangement joins TRBV28 to TRBJ1-5, with D possibly matching TRBD1 (5 bases). Trimming took 5 bases from V and 0 from J, leaving 17 bases between them. This CDR3 region has 17 residues. Germline lookup yields CDR1 MDHEN and CDR2 SYDVKM. Supplemented by reference TRBV28 and TRBJ1-5, the full variable domain reads DVKVTQSSRYLVKRTGEKVFLECVQDMDHENMFWYRQDPGLGLRLIYFSYDVKMKEKGDIPEGYSVSREKKERFSLILESASTNQTSMYLCASSPPGTAGSNQPQHFGDGTRLSIL.

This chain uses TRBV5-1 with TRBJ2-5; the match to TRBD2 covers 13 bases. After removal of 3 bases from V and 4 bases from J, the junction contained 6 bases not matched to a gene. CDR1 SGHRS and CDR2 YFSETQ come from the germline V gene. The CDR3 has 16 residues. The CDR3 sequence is CASSYTSGRARETQYF. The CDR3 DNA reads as TGCGCCAGCAGCTACACTAGCGGGAGGGCCCGAGAGACCCAGTACTTC.

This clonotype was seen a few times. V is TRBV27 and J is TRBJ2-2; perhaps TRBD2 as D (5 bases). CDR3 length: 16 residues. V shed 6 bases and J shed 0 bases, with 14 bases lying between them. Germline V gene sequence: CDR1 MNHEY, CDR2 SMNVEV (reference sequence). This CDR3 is CASRIGPGANTGELFF. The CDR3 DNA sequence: TGTGCCAGCAGAATAGGACCCGGGGCGAACACCGGGGAGCTGTTTTTT.

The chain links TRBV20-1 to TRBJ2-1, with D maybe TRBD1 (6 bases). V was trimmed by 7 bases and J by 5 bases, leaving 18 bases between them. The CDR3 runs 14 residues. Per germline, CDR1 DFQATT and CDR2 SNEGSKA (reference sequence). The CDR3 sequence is CSGVRGSLDNEQFF. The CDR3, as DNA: TGCAGTGGCGTAAGGGGGAGTTTGGACAATGAGCAGTTCTTC.

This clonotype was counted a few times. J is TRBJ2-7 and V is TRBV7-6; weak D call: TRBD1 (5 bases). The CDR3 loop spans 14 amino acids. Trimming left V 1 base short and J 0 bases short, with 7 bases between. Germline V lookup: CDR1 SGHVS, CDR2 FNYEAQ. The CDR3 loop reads CASSLDRYSYEQYF. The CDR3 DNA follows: TGTGCCAGCAGCTTAGACAGGTACTCCTACGAGCAGTACTTC. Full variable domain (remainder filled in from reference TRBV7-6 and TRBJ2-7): GAGVSQSPRYKVTKRGQDVALRCDPISGHVSLYWYRQALGQGPEFLTYFNYEAQQDKSGLPNDRFSAERPEGSISTLTIQRTEQRDSAMYRCASSLDRYSYEQYFGPGTRLTVT.

CDR3 nucleotide sequence: TGCAGTGCCCAAGGGACTAGCGGGAACACAGATACGCAGTATTTT. Translated, it gives CSAQGTSGNTDTQYF. V gene TRBV20-1 combines with J gene TRBJ2-3; 13 bases are a match to TRBD2. Germline V gene sequence: CDR1 DFQATT, CDR2 SNEGSKA (reference sequence). The ends lost 6 bases at V and 2 bases at J; junction bases unmatched: 5. The CDR3 is made up of 15 amino acids.

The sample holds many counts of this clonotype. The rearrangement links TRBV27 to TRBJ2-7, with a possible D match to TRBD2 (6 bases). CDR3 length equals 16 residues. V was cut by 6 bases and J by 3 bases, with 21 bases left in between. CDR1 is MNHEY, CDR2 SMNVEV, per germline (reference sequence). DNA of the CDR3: TGTGCCAGCAGCAGGAGCGGGCCCCCAAGGGACTACGAGCAGTACTTC. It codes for CASSRSGPPRDYEQYF.

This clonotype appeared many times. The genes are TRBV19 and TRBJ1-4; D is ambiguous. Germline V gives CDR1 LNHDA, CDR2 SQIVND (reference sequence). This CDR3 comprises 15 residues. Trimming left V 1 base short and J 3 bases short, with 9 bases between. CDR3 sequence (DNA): TGTGCCAGTAGTATAGTCCAGGACTCTAATGAAAAACTGTTTTTT. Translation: CASSIVQDSNEKLFF.

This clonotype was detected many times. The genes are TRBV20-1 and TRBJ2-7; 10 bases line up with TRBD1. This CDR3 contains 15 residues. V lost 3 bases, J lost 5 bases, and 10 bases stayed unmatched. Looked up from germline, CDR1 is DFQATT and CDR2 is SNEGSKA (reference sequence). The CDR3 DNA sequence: TGCAGTGCTAGTCGCGGGGGGACAGGGGCAGACGAGCAGTACTTC. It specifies CSASRGGTGADEQYF.

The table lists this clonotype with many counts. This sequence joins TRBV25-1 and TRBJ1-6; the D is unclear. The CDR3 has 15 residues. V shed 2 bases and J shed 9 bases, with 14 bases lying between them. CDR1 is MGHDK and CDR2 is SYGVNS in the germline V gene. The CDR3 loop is CASSEMEGFGSPLHF. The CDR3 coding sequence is TGTGCCAGCAGTGAAATGGAGGGTTTTGGTTCACCCCTCCACTTT.

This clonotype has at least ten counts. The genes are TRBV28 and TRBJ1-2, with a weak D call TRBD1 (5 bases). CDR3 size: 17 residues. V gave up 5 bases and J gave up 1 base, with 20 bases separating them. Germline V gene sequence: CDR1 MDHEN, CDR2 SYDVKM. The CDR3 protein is CASSPLGTQDDNYGYTF. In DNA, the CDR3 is TGTGCCAGCAGTCCACTAGGGACCCAAGATGATAACTATGGCTACACCTTC.

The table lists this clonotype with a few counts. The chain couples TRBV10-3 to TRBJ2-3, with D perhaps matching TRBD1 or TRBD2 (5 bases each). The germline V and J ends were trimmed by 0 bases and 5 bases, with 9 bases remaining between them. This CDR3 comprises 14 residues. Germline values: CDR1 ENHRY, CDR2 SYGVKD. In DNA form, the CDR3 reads TGTGCCATCAGTGAGTCAGAGGGGAGAGATACGCAGTATTTT. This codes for CAISESEGRDTQYF.

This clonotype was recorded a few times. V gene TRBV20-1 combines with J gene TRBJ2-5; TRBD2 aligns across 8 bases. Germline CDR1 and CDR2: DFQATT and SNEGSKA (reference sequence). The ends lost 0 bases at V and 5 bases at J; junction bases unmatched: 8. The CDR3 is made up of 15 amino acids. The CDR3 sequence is CSARDPSGGTETQYF. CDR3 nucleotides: TGCAGTGCTAGAGATCCGTCGGGAGGGACGGAGACCCAGTACTTC.

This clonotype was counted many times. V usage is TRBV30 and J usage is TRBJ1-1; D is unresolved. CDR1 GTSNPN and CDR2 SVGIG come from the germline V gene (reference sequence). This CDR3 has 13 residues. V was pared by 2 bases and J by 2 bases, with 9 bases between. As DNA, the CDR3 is TGTGCCTGGAGTCGGTCTGTCAACACTGAAGCTTTCTTT. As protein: CAWSRSVNTEAFF.

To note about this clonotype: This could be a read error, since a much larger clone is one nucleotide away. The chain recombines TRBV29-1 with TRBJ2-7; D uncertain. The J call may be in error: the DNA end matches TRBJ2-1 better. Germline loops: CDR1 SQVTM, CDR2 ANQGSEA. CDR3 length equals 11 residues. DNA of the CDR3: TGCAGCGTCCATACGTCCTACGAGCAGTTCTTC. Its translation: CSVHTSYEQFF.

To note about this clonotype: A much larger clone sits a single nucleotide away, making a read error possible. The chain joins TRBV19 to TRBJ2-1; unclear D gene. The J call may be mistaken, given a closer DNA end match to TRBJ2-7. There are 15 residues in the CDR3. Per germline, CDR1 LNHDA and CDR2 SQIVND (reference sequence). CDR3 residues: CASSIGGSSYNEQYF. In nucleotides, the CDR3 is TGTGCCAGTAGTATAGGCGGCAGCTCCTACAATGAGCAGTACTTC.

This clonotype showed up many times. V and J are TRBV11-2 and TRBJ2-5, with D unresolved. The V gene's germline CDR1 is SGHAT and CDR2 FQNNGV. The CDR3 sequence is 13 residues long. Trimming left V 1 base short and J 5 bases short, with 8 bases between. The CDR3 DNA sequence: TGTGCCAGCAGCTTAGGTCAGGCGGAGACCCAGTACTTC. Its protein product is CASSLGQAETQYF.